The 2 T cell receptor beta chains listed next were all sequenced from one sample in a study of control samples from healthy donors and cancer patients. Sequenced by immunoSEQ multiplex PCR; TCRdb stores in-frame clones only, minus some. Seen here are about 130,000 clones, around nine tenths observed once, and the top ten hold around 3%. Sequencing was done on a sample of blood. These receptors all stem from a man aged 50 to 60 in good health.

The rearrangement links TRBV11-2 to TRBJ2-7; TRBD2 matches at 7 bases. CDR3 size: 16 residues. Germline CDR1 is SGHAT and CDR2 is FQNNGV. The V gene end was trimmed by 0 bases and the J gene end by 7 bases; junction bases not matched to a gene: 12. CDR3 nucleotide sequence: TGTGCCAGCAGCTTAGATCTGGGAGGGTCCGGGAGGGAGCAGTACTTC. Residues: CASSLDLGGSGREQYF.

The chain combines TRBV12-3 or TRBV12-4 with TRBJ2-7; 8 bases match TRBD2. V lost 5 bases to trimming and J lost 8 bases; unmatched junction nucleotides: 8. CDR3 length: 13 amino acids. The CDR3 bases are TGTGCCAGCAGTAAAGCGGGGGCCCCAAAGCAGTACTTC. Residues: CASSKAGAPKQYF.